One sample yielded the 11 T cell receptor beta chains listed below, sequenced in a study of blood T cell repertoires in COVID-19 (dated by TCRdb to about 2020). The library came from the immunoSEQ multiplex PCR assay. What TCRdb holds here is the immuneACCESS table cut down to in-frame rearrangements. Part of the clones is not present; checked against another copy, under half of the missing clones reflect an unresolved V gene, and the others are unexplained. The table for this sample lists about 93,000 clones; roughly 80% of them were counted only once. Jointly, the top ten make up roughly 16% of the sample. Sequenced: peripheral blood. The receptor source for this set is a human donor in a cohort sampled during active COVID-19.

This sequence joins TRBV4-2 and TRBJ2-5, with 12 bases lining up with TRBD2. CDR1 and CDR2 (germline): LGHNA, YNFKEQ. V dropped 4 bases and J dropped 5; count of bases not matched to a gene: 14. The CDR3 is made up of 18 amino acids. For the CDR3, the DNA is TGTGCCAGCAGCCTGGGTCGGGCTAGCGGGAGGGCACTGGAGACCCAGTACTTC. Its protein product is CASSLGRASGRALETQYF.

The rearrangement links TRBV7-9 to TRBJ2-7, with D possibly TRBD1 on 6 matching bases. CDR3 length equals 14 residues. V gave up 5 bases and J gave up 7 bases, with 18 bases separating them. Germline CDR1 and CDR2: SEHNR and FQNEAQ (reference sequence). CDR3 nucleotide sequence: TGTGCCAGCAGCCAAGGTTCAGGGGTCGGGGAGCAGTACTTC. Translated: CASSQGSGVGEQYF.

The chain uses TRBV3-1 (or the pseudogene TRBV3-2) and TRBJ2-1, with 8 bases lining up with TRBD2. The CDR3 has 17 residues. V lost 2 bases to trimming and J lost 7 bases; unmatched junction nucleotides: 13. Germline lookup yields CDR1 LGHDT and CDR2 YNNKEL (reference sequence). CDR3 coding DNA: TGTGCCAGCAGCCAATTATCGGGGGGGCCTAGGAGGAATGAGCAGTTCTTC. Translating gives CASSQLSGGPRRNEQFF.

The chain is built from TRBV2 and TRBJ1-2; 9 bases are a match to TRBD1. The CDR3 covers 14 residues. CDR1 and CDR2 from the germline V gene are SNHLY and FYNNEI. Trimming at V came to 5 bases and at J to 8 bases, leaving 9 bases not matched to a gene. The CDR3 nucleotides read TGTGCCAGCAGTTCGGACAGGGGTGATGGCGGCTACACCTTC. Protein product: CASSSDRGDGGYTF.

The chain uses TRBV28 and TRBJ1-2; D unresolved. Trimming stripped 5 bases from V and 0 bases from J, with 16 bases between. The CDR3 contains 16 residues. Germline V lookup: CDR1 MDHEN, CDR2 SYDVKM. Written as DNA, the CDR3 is TGTGCCAGCAGTACTTTATTTAGACAAGCTAACTATGGCTACACCTTC. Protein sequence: CASSTLFRQANYGYTF.

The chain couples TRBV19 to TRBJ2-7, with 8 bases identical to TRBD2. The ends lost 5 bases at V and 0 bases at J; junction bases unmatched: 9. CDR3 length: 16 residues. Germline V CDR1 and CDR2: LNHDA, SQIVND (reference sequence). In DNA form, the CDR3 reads TGTGCCAGTAGTGCGGGGGGTAGCGGAAGCTCCTACGAGCAGTACTTC. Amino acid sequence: CASSAGGSGSSYEQYF.

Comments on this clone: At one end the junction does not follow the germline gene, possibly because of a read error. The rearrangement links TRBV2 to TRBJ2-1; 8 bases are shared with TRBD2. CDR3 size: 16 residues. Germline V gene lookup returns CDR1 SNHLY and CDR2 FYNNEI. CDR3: CASSEEGAGAMLKQFF. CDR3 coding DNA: TGTGCCAGCAGCGAAGAGGGAGCGGGGGCTATGTTAAAGCAGTTCTTC.

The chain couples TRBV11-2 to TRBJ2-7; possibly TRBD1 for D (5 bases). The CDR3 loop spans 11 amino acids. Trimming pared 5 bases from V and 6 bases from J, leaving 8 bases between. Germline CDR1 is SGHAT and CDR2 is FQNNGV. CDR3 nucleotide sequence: TGTGCCAGCAGCATAACAGGCGAGCAGTACTTC. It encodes CASSITGEQYF. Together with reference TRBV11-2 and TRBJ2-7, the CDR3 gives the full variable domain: EAGVAQSPRYKIIEKRQSVAFWCNPISGHATLYWYQQILGQGPKLLIQFQNNGVVDDSQLPKDRFSAERLKGVDSTLKIQPAKLEDSAVYLCASSITGEQYFGPGTRLTVT.

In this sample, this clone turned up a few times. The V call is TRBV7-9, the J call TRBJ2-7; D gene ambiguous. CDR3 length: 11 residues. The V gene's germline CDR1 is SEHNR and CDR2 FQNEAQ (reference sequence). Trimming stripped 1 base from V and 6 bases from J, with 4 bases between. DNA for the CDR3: TGTGCCAGCAGCTTAGGAGTCGAGCAGTACTTC. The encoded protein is CASSLGVEQYF.

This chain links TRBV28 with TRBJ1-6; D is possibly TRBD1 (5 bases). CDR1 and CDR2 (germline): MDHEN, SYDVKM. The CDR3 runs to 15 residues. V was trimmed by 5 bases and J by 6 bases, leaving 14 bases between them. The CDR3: CASSTAGGGNSPLHF. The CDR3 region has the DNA TGTGCCAGCAGTACGGCCGGGGGAGGTAATTCACCCCTCCACTTT.

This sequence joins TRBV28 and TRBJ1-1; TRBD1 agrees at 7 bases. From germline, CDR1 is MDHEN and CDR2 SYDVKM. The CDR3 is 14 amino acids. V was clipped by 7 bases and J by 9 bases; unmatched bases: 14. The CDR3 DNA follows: TGTGCCAGCACTTCATTCGTACAGGGGAAAAAAGCTTTCTTT. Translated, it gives CASTSFVQGKKAFF.